The source of this TCR beta chain is a study of cytomegalovirus exposure and HLA in healthy donors. The germline V and J ends were trimmed by 1 base and 8 bases, with 20 bases remaining between them. The germline V gene has CDR1 MNHEY and CDR2 SMNVEV (reference sequence). The CDR3 is 16 residues long. Use of 60 Vbeta and 13 Jbeta primers characterized the PCR. Clones were read by immunoSEQ multiplex PCR, and TCRdb kept only the in-frame ones, dropping some. This repertoire shows over 120,000 clones, around 80% found once; its top ten account for around 2.9%. Specimen: PBMCs. The receptor was isolated from a female donor in good health and CMV-seronegative. The V and J genes are TRBV27 and TRBJ1-2, with D possibly being TRBD1 (6 bases). The CDR3 DNA reads as TGTGCCAGCAGTTTATACCCAGCAGGGCGACAGGAGGGCTACACCTTC. Protein sequence: CASSLYPAGRQEGYTF.